Following are 7 T cell receptor beta chains from one sample sequenced in a study of T cell repertoires in cytomegalovirus infection. MiXCR, applied by TCRdb to the reads, yields one record per CDR3 protein. Of more than 650,000 distinct CDR3 sequences in the sample, under 40% are singletons; the top ten hold under 3.5%. Sequencing was carried out using PBMCs. The receptors were gathered from a human donor in good health (CMV status not recorded). Some clones in this sample may be carry-over from other donors' samples.

J is TRBJ2-7 and V is TRBV7-8, with D possibly matching TRBD1 (6 bases). Germline-derived CDR1 and CDR2 are SGHVS and FQNEAQ. V lost 5 bases and J 2 bases, leaving 16 bases between the germline ends. The CDR3 totals 15 residues. The CDR3 DNA reads TGTGCCAGCAGCCTTCTCCAGGGGCACCCCTACGAGCAGTACTTC. The encoded protein is CASSLLQGHPYEQYF.

This clonotype was seen only a few times. This chain joins TRBV28 and TRBJ2-3; 8 bases align to TRBD1. Germline V gene lookup returns CDR1 MDHEN and CDR2 SYDVKM. This CDR3 has 14 residues. The DNA of the CDR3 is TGTGCTACGACGAAGGCAGGGGGCTTCGATACGCAGTATTTT. Translation gives CATTKAGGFDTQYF. Supplemented by reference TRBV28 and TRBJ2-3, the full variable domain reads DVKVTQSSRYLVKRTGEKVFLECVQDMDHENMFWYRQDPGLGLRLIYFSYDVKMKEKGDIPEGYSVSREKKERFSLILESASTNQTSMYLCATTKAGGFDTQYFGPGTRLTVL.

The V gene is TRBV27, the J gene TRBJ2-1, with unresolved D. Germline-derived CDR1 and CDR2 are MNHEY and SMNVEV (reference sequence). V gave up 6 bases and J gave up 5 bases, with 20 bases separating them. The CDR3 is made up of 16 amino acids. The CDR3 region is CASSPKGTRHDNEQFF. Written as DNA, the CDR3 is TGTGCCAGCAGCCCTAAGGGAACTCGCCACGACAATGAGCAGTTCTTC.

There are a few counts of this clonotype. The chain has TRBV2 and TRBJ2-7, with 7 bases that match TRBD1. The CDR3 sequence is 14 residues long. Germline CDR1 is SNHLY and CDR2 is FYNNEI. Trimming removed 5 bases from V and 3 bases from J; junction bases left unmatched: 7. CDR3 nucleotides: TGTGCCAGCAGTCTTGGGACAGCAGACTACGAGCAGTACTTC. It is translated as CASSLGTADYEQYF.

This sequence joins TRBV19 and TRBJ2-5; no clear D gene. The CDR3 contains 11 residues. From germline, CDR1 is LNHDA and CDR2 SQIVND (reference sequence). CDR3: CVTADIGTQYF. CDR3 in DNA: TGTGTCACCGCCGACATCGGGACCCAGTACTTC.

In this sample, this clonotype turned up a few times. The chain combines TRBV7-9 with TRBJ2-3, with a tentative D call TRBD1 (6 bases). Trimming removed 3 bases from V and 5 bases from J, with 12 bases in between. This CDR3 region has 14 residues. CDR1 is SEHNR and CDR2 is FQNEAQ in the germline V gene (reference sequence). This chain's CDR3 is CASSFRTERDTQYF. The CDR3 coding sequence is TGTGCCAGCAGCTTCCGGACAGAAAGAGATACGCAGTATTTT.

The rearrangement joins TRBV12-3 or TRBV12-4 to TRBJ1-5, with TRBD1 identical over 8 bases. The CDR3 extends over 15 amino acids. J gave up 9 bases and V 5 bases, and 12 bases lay outside the gene matches. The CDR3: CASSLRGRGTWPQHF. The CDR3 DNA sequence: TGTGCCAGCAGTCTCAGGGGGCGCGGCACCTGGCCCCAGCATTTT.